This paragraph reports one T cell receptor beta chain. This sample stems from a study of blood T cell repertoires in COVID-19. Germline lookup yields CDR1 LGHNA and CDR2 YNFKEQ. The V segment lost 6 bases and the J segment 6 bases; nucleotides outside the gene matches: 6. This CDR3 is built from 14 residues. TCRdb keeps only in-frame clones here, not all; method: immunoSEQ multiplex PCR. The repertoire has some 220,000 clones, 65% to 85% of them found once; the top ten carry about 13%. This receptor was identified in a human donor in a cohort sampled during active COVID-19. This chain uses TRBV4-2 with TRBJ2-5; 11 bases map to TRBD2. Material: peripheral blood. The CDR3 here is CASSRSGGEKTQYF. In DNA form, the CDR3 reads TGTGCCAGCAGTCGTAGCGGGGGGGAAAAGACCCAGTACTTC.